These T cell receptor beta chains were read from a single sample in a study of cytomegalovirus exposure and HLA in healthy donors. Profiled with immunoSEQ multiplex PCR; TCRdb holds only in-frame clones, not every one. The sample holds 100,000 to 150,000 clones, 70% to 80% seen once. Sequencing was done on a sample of PBMCs. The receptors stem from a man in his fifties in good health and CMV-seronegative. Each CDR3 is given with its conserved first and last residue. A D gene is named only where the DNA matches it firmly. Only some rows state a clone size, as once, few, many or a class for expanded clones.

v_gene: TRBV18
abundance: NA
d_gene: NA
j_gene: TRBJ2-7
CDR3aa: CASSPVGYEQYF
CDR3nt: TGTGCCAGCTCACCGGTGGGCTACGAGCAGTACTTC

v_gene: TRBV21-1
abundance: NA
d_gene: NA
j_gene: TRBJ1-1
CDR3aa: CASSTREGGWGTEAFF
CDR3nt: TGTGCCAGCAGCACGCGAGAAGGGGGATGGGGCACTGAAGCTTTCTTT

v_gene: TRBV6-1
abundance: NA
d_gene: TRBD1
j_gene: TRBJ1-6
CDR3aa: CASSKGAPRTGVNSPLHF
CDR3nt: TGTGCCAGCAGTAAAGGCGCTCCTAGGACAGGGGTAAATTCACCCCTCCACTTT

v_gene: TRBV19
abundance: NA
d_gene: TRBD1
j_gene: TRBJ1-3
CDR3aa: CASSHRGDGNTIYF
CDR3nt: TGTGCCAGTAGTCACAGGGGAGACGGAAACACCATATATTTT

v_gene: TRBV12-2
abundance: once
d_gene: NA
j_gene: TRBJ2-2
CDR3aa: CASRFQPTGWELFF
CDR3nt: TGTGCAAGTCGCTTCCAACCGACTGGCTGGGAGCTGTTTTTT

v_gene: TRBV7-9
abundance: NA
d_gene: TRBD1
j_gene: TRBJ1-2
CDR3aa: CASSQGDRDRDLGYTF
CDR3nt: TGTGCCAGCAGCCAAGGAGACCGGGACAGAGATTTGGGCTACACCTTC

v_gene: TRBV4-1
abundance: NA
d_gene: TRBD2
j_gene: TRBJ2-3
CDR3aa: CASSQIGLVADTQYF
CDR3nt: TGCGCCAGCAGCCAGATAGGACTAGTAGCGGATACGCAGTATTTT

v_gene: TRBV10-1
abundance: few
d_gene: NA
j_gene: TRBJ1-1
CDR3aa: CASAGQLNTEAFF
CDR3nt: TGCGCCAGCGCCGGACAGCTGAACACTGAAGCTTTCTTT

v_gene: TRBV5-5
abundance: once
d_gene: NA
j_gene: TRBJ2-7
CDR3aa: CASTPGREYEQYF
CDR3nt: TGTGCCAGCACCCCAGGCCGGGAGTACGAGCAGTACTTC

v_gene: TRBV5-5
abundance: once
d_gene: TRBD1
j_gene: TRBJ1-1
CDR3aa: CASIRDRGNTEAFF
CDR3nt: TGTGCCAGCATCCGGGACAGGGGGAACACTGAAGCTTTCTTT

v_gene: TRBV5-1
abundance: NA
d_gene: TRBD1
j_gene: TRBJ1-1
CDR3aa: CASSTETGVLGTEAFF
CDR3nt: TGCGCCAGCAGCACCGAGACAGGGGTTTTGGGCACTGAAGCTTTCTTT

v_gene: TRBV19
abundance: NA
d_gene: NA
j_gene: TRBJ1-4
CDR3aa: CASRRDEATNEKLFF
CDR3nt: TGTGCCAGTAGGCGGGATGAGGCAACTAATGAAAAACTGTTTTTT

v_gene: TRBV5-4
abundance: NA
d_gene: TRBD1
j_gene: TRBJ2-3
CDR3aa: CASSPEVGTGGADTQYF
CDR3nt: TGTGCCAGCAGCCCGGAAGTCGGGACAGGAGGAGCAGATACGCAGTATTTT

v_gene: TRBV6-6
abundance: NA
d_gene: TRBD1
j_gene: TRBJ2-5
CDR3aa: CASSSPGQEETQYF
CDR3nt: TGTGCCAGCAGTTCCCCGGGACAGGAAGAGACCCAGTACTTC

v_gene: TRBV6-5
abundance: NA
d_gene: NA
j_gene: TRBJ2-7
CDR3aa: CASSFGHEQYF
CDR3nt: TGTGCCAGCAGTTTTGGCCACGAGCAGTACTTC

v_gene: TRBV7-2
abundance: few
d_gene: TRBD2
j_gene: TRBJ2-3
CDR3aa: CASSLSSGPDTQYF
CDR3nt: TGTGCCAGCAGTTTATCTAGCGGCCCAGATACGCAGTATTTT

v_gene: TRBV10-3
abundance: NA
d_gene: NA
j_gene: TRBJ1-1
CDR3aa: CAISGRQDTEAFF
CDR3nt: TGTGCCATCAGTGGTAGACAAGACACTGAAGCTTTCTTT

v_gene: TRBV4-1
abundance: NA
d_gene: NA
j_gene: TRBJ1-3
CDR3aa: CASSQEGSTRSGNTIYF
CDR3nt: TGCGCCAGCAGCCAAGAGGGGAGTACCCGCTCTGGAAACACCATATATTTT

v_gene: TRBV10-1
abundance: NA
d_gene: NA
j_gene: TRBJ1-3
CDR3aa: CASSGDQGRNTIYF
CDR3nt: TGCGCCAGCAGTGGGGATCAGGGGAGAAACACCATATATTTT

v_gene: TRBV14
abundance: NA
d_gene: TRBD1
j_gene: TRBJ1-2
CDR3aa: CASSQVTGVYGYTF
CDR3nt: TGTGCCAGCAGCCAAGTTACAGGGGTCTATGGCTACACCTTC

v_gene: TRBV6-5
abundance: NA
d_gene: TRBD1
j_gene: TRBJ1-2
CDR3aa: CASRWGQGVGYTF
CDR3nt: TGTGCCAGCAGATGGGGGCAGGGGGTCGGCTACACCTTC

v_gene: TRBV19
abundance: NA
d_gene: NA
j_gene: TRBJ1-1
CDR3aa: CASSPGTEAFF
CDR3nt: TGTGCCAGTAGCCCGGGGACTGAAGCTTTCTTT

v_gene: TRBV19
abundance: NA
d_gene: NA
j_gene: TRBJ1-2
CDR3aa: CASSIVPENNYGYTF
CDR3nt: TGTGCCAGTAGTATAGTTCCCGAGAATAACTATGGCTACACCTTC

v_gene: TRBV6-1
abundance: NA
d_gene: NA
j_gene: TRBJ1-1
CDR3aa: CASSATENTEAFF
CDR3nt: TGTGCCAGCAGCGCTACAGAAAACACTGAAGCTTTCTTT

v_gene: TRBV5-1
abundance: NA
d_gene: NA
j_gene: TRBJ1-1
CDR3aa: CASSGDIYMNTEAFF
CDR3nt: TGCGCCAGCAGCGGGGACATCTACATGAACACTGAAGCTTTCTTT

v_gene: TRBV6-1
abundance: NA
d_gene: TRBD1
j_gene: TRBJ1-1
CDR3aa: CASSEIGTDYEAFF
CDR3nt: TGTGCCAGCAGTGAAATTGGGACAGATTATGAAGCTTTCTTT

v_gene: TRBV7-9
abundance: NA
d_gene: TRBD1
j_gene: TRBJ1-3
CDR3aa: CSSSLAGQGPNTIYF
CDR3nt: TGTTCCAGCAGCTTAGCGGGACAGGGACCTAACACCATATATTTT

v_gene: TRBV5-4
abundance: NA
d_gene: TRBD1
j_gene: TRBJ1-2
CDR3aa: CASSSRTGWNYGYTF
CDR3nt: TGTGCCAGCAGCTCCCGGACAGGGTGGAACTATGGCTACACCTTC

v_gene: TRBV19
abundance: few
d_gene: TRBD2
j_gene: TRBJ2-1
CDR3aa: CASQPDDLAGGPNEQFF
CDR3nt: TGTGCCAGTCAACCCGACGACCTAGCGGGGGGGCCGAATGAGCAGTTCTTC

v_gene: TRBV6-1
abundance: NA
d_gene: TRBD2
j_gene: TRBJ2-3
CDR3aa: CASSDVGLAVYSGAQYF
CDR3nt: TGTGCCAGCAGTGATGTAGGGCTAGCGGTATACTCGGGTGCGCAGTATTTT

v_gene: TRBV19
abundance: once
d_gene: TRBD1
j_gene: TRBJ1-6
CDR3aa: CASTYRGDRPSPLHF
CDR3nt: TGTGCCAGTACTTACCGAGGGGACAGGCCTTCACCCCTCCACTTT

v_gene: TRBV5-4
abundance: NA
d_gene: NA
j_gene: TRBJ2-5
CDR3aa: CASSIYREETQYF
CDR3nt: TGTGCCAGCAGCATCTACAGGGAAGAGACCCAGTACTTC

v_gene: TRBV2
abundance: NA
d_gene: TRBD1
j_gene: TRBJ2-3
CDR3aa: CATRQGAADTQYF
CDR3nt: TGTGCCACTCGACAGGGGGCGGCAGATACGCAGTATTTT

v_gene: TRBV19
abundance: few
d_gene: TRBD2
j_gene: TRBJ2-1
CDR3aa: CASSGGGLSYNEQFF
CDR3nt: TGTGCCAGTAGTGGCGGGGGGCTAAGCTACAATGAGCAGTTCTTC

v_gene: TRBV5-1
abundance: NA
d_gene: NA
j_gene: TRBJ1-6
CDR3aa: CASSLGGEDGSPLHF
CDR3nt: TGCGCCAGCAGCTTGGGCGGGGAGGACGGTTCACCCCTCCACTTT

v_gene: TRBV6-1
abundance: NA
d_gene: NA
j_gene: TRBJ1-1
CDR3aa: CASSEAMGGAGAFF
CDR3nt: TGTGCCAGCAGTGAGGCCATGGGGGGAGCGGGCGCTTTCTTT

v_gene: TRBV5-1
abundance: NA
d_gene: TRBD2
j_gene: TRBJ2-3
CDR3aa: CASSWGAGNTDTQYF
CDR3nt: TGCGCCAGCAGCTGGGGAGCGGGGAACACAGATACGCAGTATTTT

v_gene: TRBV10-3
abundance: NA
d_gene: NA
j_gene: TRBJ1-1
CDR3aa: CAITEYLGSTEAFF
CDR3nt: TGTGCCATCACCGAATATCTAGGGAGCACTGAAGCTTTCTTT

v_gene: TRBV4-1
abundance: NA
d_gene: TRBD2
j_gene: TRBJ2-5
CDR3aa: CASSQEVSGDQETQYF
CDR3nt: TGCGCCAGCAGCCAAGAGGTTAGCGGGGACCAAGAGACCCAGTACTTC

v_gene: TRBV28
abundance: NA
d_gene: TRBD1
j_gene: TRBJ1-2
CDR3aa: CASSLFGTDRAYNYGYTF
CDR3nt: TGTGCCAGCAGTTTATTTGGTACCGACAGGGCCTATAACTATGGCTATACCTTC

v_gene: TRBV6-6
abundance: few
d_gene: TRBD1
j_gene: TRBJ1-1
CDR3aa: CASRHETGSSTEAFF
CDR3nt: TGTGCCAGCAGGCACGAGACAGGGAGCAGCACTGAAGCTTTCTTT